What follows are 9 T cell receptor beta chains derived from one specimen sequenced in a study of cytotoxic CD8 clonotypes in ibrutinib-treated CLL. Sequencing was performed with immunoSEQ multiplex PCR; in TCRdb, only in-frame clones are kept and a portion is missing. The sample carries 45,000 to 60,000 clones, approximately 52% recorded once. Material: PBMCs, obtained after 24 months of ibrutinib treatment. The receptors come from a human donor with chronic lymphocytic leukemia.

V usage is TRBV6-4 and J usage is TRBJ1-4; the D gene is possibly TRBD1 (5 bases). Germline-derived CDR1 and CDR2 are MRHNA and SNTAGT. With 5 bases removed from V and 8 bases from J, the gap between germline ends came to 15 bases. CDR3 size: 14 residues. The CDR3 protein is CASSYGRVGEKLFF. DNA for the CDR3: TGTGCCAGCAGTTACGGCAGGGTCGGCGAAAAACTGTTTTTT.

This chain links TRBV7-8 with TRBJ2-3; D uncertain. Trimming took off 2 bases at V and 0 bases at J, with 12 bases between the two ends. This CDR3 has 16 amino acids. Germline-derived CDR1 and CDR2 are SGHVS and FQNEAQ. In DNA form, the CDR3 reads TGTGCCAGCAGCTTATCCCCGGGCCTTAGCACAGATACGCAGTATTTT. As protein: CASSLSPGLSTDTQYF.

This CDR3 reads CASSLVLGEVSLYF. In DNA form, the CDR3 reads TGTGCCAGCAGCTTAGTGCTGGGGGAAGTAAGTCTGTACTTC. This sequence joins TRBV11-1 and TRBJ2-7; D tentatively reads TRBD1 or TRBD2 (5 bases each). The ends were cut back, 1 base at V and 12 bases at J, with 19 bases in the middle. In germline, CDR1 is SGHAT, CDR2 FQDESV (reference sequence). This CDR3 is 14 amino acids long.

This clone was seen only a few times. The V gene is TRBV5-1, the J gene TRBJ1-2, with D hard to call. The V and J ends lost 0 bases and 8 bases respectively, with 8 bases between them. CDR1 SGHRS and CDR2 YFSETQ come from the germline V gene. The CDR3 loop spans 12 amino acids. In DNA, the CDR3 is TGCGCCAGCAGCTTGGACACTACCGGCTACACCTTC. Its translation: CASSLDTTGYTF.

This clone was observed a handful of times. The V and J genes are TRBV30 and TRBJ1-5; a weak D match, TRBD1 (6 bases). V lost 4 bases and J 4 bases, leaving 17 bases between the germline ends. The CDR3 is 15 amino acids. Germline CDR1 GTSNPN, CDR2 SVGIG (reference sequence). This CDR3 is CAWNKGGGINQPQHF. In DNA form, the CDR3 reads TGTGCCTGGAATAAAGGGGGGGGCATAAATCAGCCCCAGCATTTT.

The chain combines TRBV10-2 with TRBJ1-5, with no clear D. The CDR3 runs 13 residues. Trimming removed 4 bases at V and 3 bases at J, with 7 bases between. Germline CDR1 is WSHSY and CDR2 is SAAADI. DNA for the CDR3: TGCGCCAGCAGTGTCCAGGTCAATCAGCCCCAGCATTTT. Protein sequence: CASSVQVNQPQHF.

In nucleotides, the CDR3 is TGCGCCAGCAGCCCGCTACTGGGAGGCTACAATGAGCAGTTCTTC. Translated: CASSPLLGGYNEQFF. The gene calls are TRBV4-1 and TRBJ2-1; weak D call: TRBD2 (6 bases). V lost 4 bases, J lost 3 bases, and 13 bases lay in between. Germline lookup yields CDR1 MGHRA and CDR2 YSYEKL. The CDR3 runs to 15 residues.

The chain uses TRBV6-6 and TRBJ1-5; no clear D gene. Germline V gene lookup returns CDR1 MNHNY and CDR2 SVGAGI (reference sequence). The V end was cut by 2 bases, the J end by 4 bases, with 12 bases between. This CDR3 has 15 residues. CDR3 sequence: CASSYGGEVNQPQHF. The CDR3 DNA reads as TGTGCCAGCAGTTACGGCGGGGAAGTAAATCAGCCCCAGCATTTT.

This chain uses TRBV6-5 with TRBJ2-3; D not certain. V lost 2 bases, J lost 6 bases, and 9 bases lay in between. The CDR3 is made up of 13 amino acids. CDR1 MNHEY and CDR2 SVGAGI come from the germline V gene. The CDR3 here is CASSYRMVDTQYF. DNA for the CDR3: TGTGCCAGCAGTTACCGAATGGTGGATACGCAGTATTTT.